A single sample is the source of the 18 T cell receptor beta chains below, sequenced in a study of read filtering for tumor transcriptome and immune sequencing. The library was built from 400 to 500 ng RNA with molecular barcoded adaptors for alpha/delta and beta/gamma chains. Each CDR3 protein gets one entry after TCRdb re-called the reads with MiXCR. The repertoire has about 62,000 distinct CDR3 sequences, roughly a fifth of them found once; the top ten carry about a tenth. The material sequenced was a population of CD138-negative cells sorted from bone marrow. All receptors come from a donor aged 40 or over with multiple myeloma.

On this clonotype: One end of the junction does not line up with germline, which may come from a read error. CDR3 in DNA: TGTGCCAGCAGTTTAGCACTAGCGGGGGTTGACGAGCAGTCCTTC. Encoded protein: CASSLALAGVDEQSF. This rearrangement joins TRBV12-3 or TRBV12-4 to TRBJ2-1, with TRBD2 matching over 11 bases. This CDR3 spans 15 amino acids.

As concerns this clonotype: A junction end diverges from the germline sequence, so it may reflect a read error. The chain couples TRBV7-9 to TRBJ2-3, with 11 positions matching TRBD1. Germline V gives CDR1 SEHNR, CDR2 FQNEAQ (reference sequence). There are 17 residues in the CDR3. The chain's CDR3 is CPSSLGPGQGAADTQYF. The DNA of the CDR3 is TGTCCCAGCAGCTTAGGTCCTGGACAGGGGGCCGCAGATACGCAGTATTTT.

Details on this clonotype: It is likely a read error: a sequence one base away is far more abundant. Because the CDR3 is missing its conserved closing phenylalanine or tryptophan, this is likely a read error. The chain has TRBV12-3 or TRBV12-4 and TRBJ2-1, with 13 nucleotides matching TRBD2. V lost 5 bases and J lost 2; bases outside the gene matches: 6. The CDR3 sequence is 17 residues long. The CDR3 loop reads CASSLGLAGAAYNEQFY. The CDR3 coding sequence is TGTGCCAGCAGTCTAGGACTAGCGGGAGCAGCCTACAATGAGCAGTTCTAC.

This clonotype was seen at least ten times. This rearrangement joins TRBV6-1 to TRBJ2-5; TRBD2 aligns across 8 bases. The V gene end was trimmed by 2 bases and the J gene end by 6 bases; junction bases not matched to a gene: 5. The CDR3 length is 14 residues. CDR1 MNHNS and CDR2 SASEGT come from the germline V gene. CDR3 sequence: CASSERGGLQTQYF. Here the CDR3 DNA reads TGTGCCAGCAGTGAACGGGGGGGCCTCCAGACCCAGTACTTC.

This clonotype came up many times. CDR3 sequence (DNA): TGCAGTGCTAGAGCGCAGCAAGGTGAGCAGTTCTTC. It yields the protein CSARAQQGEQFF. The rearrangement links TRBV20-1 to TRBJ2-1; D is uncertain. This CDR3 comprises 12 residues. Deletions cut 1 base from V and 9 bases from J, with 10 bases between. CDR1 is DFQATT and CDR2 is SNEGSKA in the germline V gene (reference sequence).

There are many counts of this clonotype. This chain connects TRBV2 to TRBJ2-7, with 10 bases fitting TRBD2. Per germline, CDR1 SNHLY and CDR2 FYNNEI. The V and J ends lost 2 bases and 2 bases, in that order; junction bases with no gene match: 3. There are 15 residues in the CDR3. The CDR3 protein is CASSEMLAGAYEQYF. For the CDR3, the DNA is TGTGCCAGCAGTGAAATGCTAGCGGGGGCCTACGAGCAGTACTTC.

Turning to this clonotype: A read error is possible here, since a much larger clone lies one base away. J is TRBJ2-5 and V is TRBV7-9; the D gene is possibly TRBD2 (6 bases). Germline CDR1 SEHNR, CDR2 FQNEAQ (reference sequence). The CDR3 loop spans 17 amino acids. The ends were cut back, 3 bases at V and 2 bases at J, with 19 bases in the middle. CDR3 bases: TGTGCCAGCAGCTTCCAACTAACGGGGAGGATTCAAGAGACCCAGTACTTC. It yields the protein CASSFQLTGRIQETQYF. The full variable domain, in which reference TRBV7-9 and TRBJ2-5 provide the parts outside the CDR3, is DTGVSQNPRHKITKRGQNVTFRCDPISEHNRLYWYRQTLGQGPEFLTYFQNEAQLEKSRLLSDRFSAERPKGSFSTLEIQRTEQGDSAMYLCASSFQLTGRIQETQYFGPGTRLLVL.

About this clonotype itself: One base away lies a much larger clone, so this may be a sequencing read error. The chain employs TRBV20-1 and TRBJ1-6; D ambiguous. The CDR3 is made up of 11 amino acids. Germline values: CDR1 DFQATT, CDR2 SNEGSKA (reference sequence). Trimming cost V 5 bases and J 8 bases, with 7 bases left between them. The CDR3 DNA reads as TGCAGTGCTGGCTGGGATTCACCCCTCCACTTT. Translating it yields CSAGWDSPLHF.

This clonotype was seen many times. The chain couples TRBV2 to TRBJ2-3; 8 positions match TRBD1. V trimming: 7 bases; J trimming: 0 bases; junction bases outside the gene matches: 12. The length of the CDR3 is 17 residues. Per germline, CDR1 SNHLY and CDR2 FYNNEI. CDR3 nucleotides: TGTGCCAGCAATACAATTTCGGACAGGGCCAGCACAGATACGCAGTATTTT. Amino acids: CASNTISDRASTDTQYF.

To note about this clonotype: A read error may be the cause here, since a much bigger clone is one base away. The chain has TRBV20-1 and TRBJ2-3; TRBD2 might be the D (5 bases). The CDR3 is 15 amino acids. The germline V and J ends were trimmed by 3 bases and 2 bases, with 15 bases remaining between them. Germline CDR1 DFQATT, CDR2 SNEGSKA (reference sequence). CDR3 bases: TGCAGTGCTAGTTCTGTACGGGAACTCACAGATACGCAGTATTTT. Protein product: CSASSVRELTDTQYF.

This clonotype was counted between two and nine times. A read error is possible here, since a much larger clone lies one base away. The rearrangement links TRBV12-3 or TRBV12-4 to TRBJ1-4; TRBD1 matches at 7 bases. V lost 4 bases to trimming and J lost 3 bases; unmatched junction nucleotides: 5. The CDR3 totals 15 residues. DNA of the CDR3: TGTGCCAGCAGTTCGGGCGGGACAGCTAATGAAAAACTGTTTTTT. It yields the protein CASSSGGTANEKLFF.

This clonotype came up many times. The chain links TRBV5-1 to TRBJ1-1; no definite D call. The CDR3 has 14 residues. V was clipped by 3 bases and J by 0 bases, with 9 bases between them. Germline assignment: CDR1 SGHRS and CDR2 YFSETQ. CDR3 coding DNA: TGCGCCAGCAGCTCAGCAGACTTGAACACTGAAGCTTTCTTT. It encodes CASSSADLNTEAFF.

In this sample, this clonotype turned up many times. This chain joins TRBV7-8 and TRBJ2-5, with 10 bases lining up with TRBD2. The CDR3 has 16 amino acids. Germline V gives CDR1 SGHVS, CDR2 FQNEAQ. The V segment lost 3 bases and the J segment 5 bases; nucleotides outside the gene matches: 9. The CDR3 here is CASSFTSGELLETQYF. The CDR3 DNA is TGTGCCAGCAGCTTCACTAGCGGGGAACTTCTGGAGACCCAGTACTTC.

This clonotype is judged medium-sized. V usage is TRBV12-3 or TRBV12-4 and J usage is TRBJ2-1; 7 nucleotides align to TRBD2. Trimming removed 0 bases from V and 9 bases from J; junction bases left unmatched: 11. CDR3 length: 16 amino acids. CDR3 DNA: TGTGCCAGCAGTTTAGCGGGGGTGGTAATAGCGGGTGAGCAGTTCTTC. It encodes CASSLAGVVIAGEQFF.

In the case of this clonotype: A read error is possible here, since a much larger clone lies one base away. The chain uses TRBV20-1 and TRBJ1-1; TRBD1 aligns across 7 bases. Germline CDR1 is DFQATT and CDR2 is SNEGSKA (reference sequence). V dropped 2 bases and J dropped 7; count of bases not matched to a gene: 10. CDR3 size: 14 residues. The CDR3 region has the DNA TGCAGTGCTAGAAATAGAGGGGCAGGGGGTGAAGCTTTCTTT. The encoded protein is CSARNRGAGGEAFF.

This clonotype was counted at least ten times. The J gene is TRBJ2-3, the V gene TRBV29-1; 10 bases map to TRBD2. The CDR3 sequence is 15 residues long. V was pared by 1 base and J by 2 bases, with 3 bases of the junction left unmatched. Looked up from germline, CDR1 is SQVTM and CDR2 is ANQGSEA. CDR3 in amino acids: CSVEGGLAATDTQYF. The CDR3 nucleotides are TGCAGCGTTGAAGGAGGACTAGCGGCCACAGATACGCAGTATTTT.

As to this clonotype: This may arise from a read error, as a much more abundant clone is one base away. The chain links TRBV5-1 to TRBJ2-5; D might be TRBD1 or TRBD2, each matching 5 bases. This CDR3 is built from 15 residues. In germline, CDR1 is SGHRS, CDR2 YFSETQ. The germline V and J ends were trimmed by 1 base and 0 bases, with 10 bases remaining between them. The CDR3 reads CASSLSGADQETQYF. The CDR3 DNA reads TGCGCCAGCAGCTTGTCCGGGGCAGACCAAGAGACCCAGTACTTC.

This clonotype was counted at least ten times. The chain couples TRBV6-2 or TRBV6-3 to TRBJ2-5; D uncertain. V lost 7 bases and J lost 4, with 22 bases in between. In germline, CDR1 is MNHEY, CDR2 SVGEGT. CDR3 length: 16 residues. CDR3 sequence reads: CASTQRLENDRETQYF. The DNA of the CDR3 is TGTGCCAGCACTCAAAGGCTAGAAAATGATAGAGAGACCCAGTACTTC.